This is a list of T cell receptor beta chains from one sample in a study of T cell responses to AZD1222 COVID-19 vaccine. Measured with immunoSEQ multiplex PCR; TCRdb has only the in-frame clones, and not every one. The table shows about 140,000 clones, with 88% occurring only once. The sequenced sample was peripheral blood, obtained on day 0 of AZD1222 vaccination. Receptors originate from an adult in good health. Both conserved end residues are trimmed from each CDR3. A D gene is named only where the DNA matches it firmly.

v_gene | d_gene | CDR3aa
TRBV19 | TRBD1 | ASNRDSLMVTEAF
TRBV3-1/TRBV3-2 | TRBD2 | ASSNSGTSIYNEQF
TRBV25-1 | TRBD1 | ASSVRTGGRDEQY
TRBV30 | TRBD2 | AWEKAGGPRDEQF
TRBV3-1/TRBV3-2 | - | ASSQGRGVGEKLF
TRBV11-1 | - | ASSLGGSSDTQY
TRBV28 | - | ASSLVARLRDSPLH
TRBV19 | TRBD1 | ASSHRGMNTEAF
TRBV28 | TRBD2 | ASSHTTSGTRKTQY
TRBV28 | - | ASSIDWTRQY
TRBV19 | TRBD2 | ASSALAGAYNEQF
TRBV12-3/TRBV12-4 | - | ASSPQGNSPLH
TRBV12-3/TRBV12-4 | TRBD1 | ASSTQGATEAF
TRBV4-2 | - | ASSQGGTYVYNEQF
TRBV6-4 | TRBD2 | ASSELAGVSNEQF
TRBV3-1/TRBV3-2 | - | ASSQGRSQVYEQY
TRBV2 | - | ASRAPRGSNQPQH
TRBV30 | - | AWRRDYEQY
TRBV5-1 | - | ASSFSGHEAF
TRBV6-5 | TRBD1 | ASSYRGTGSAGELF
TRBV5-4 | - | ASSFLGEDGYT
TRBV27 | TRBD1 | ASSSPRGTGAYEQY
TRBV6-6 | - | ASSSLDPPVPF
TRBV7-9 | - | ASSQTQAGRTEGGYEQY
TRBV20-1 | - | SASDALYSRSRATDTQY
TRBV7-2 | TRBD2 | ASSLAGGASSYEQY